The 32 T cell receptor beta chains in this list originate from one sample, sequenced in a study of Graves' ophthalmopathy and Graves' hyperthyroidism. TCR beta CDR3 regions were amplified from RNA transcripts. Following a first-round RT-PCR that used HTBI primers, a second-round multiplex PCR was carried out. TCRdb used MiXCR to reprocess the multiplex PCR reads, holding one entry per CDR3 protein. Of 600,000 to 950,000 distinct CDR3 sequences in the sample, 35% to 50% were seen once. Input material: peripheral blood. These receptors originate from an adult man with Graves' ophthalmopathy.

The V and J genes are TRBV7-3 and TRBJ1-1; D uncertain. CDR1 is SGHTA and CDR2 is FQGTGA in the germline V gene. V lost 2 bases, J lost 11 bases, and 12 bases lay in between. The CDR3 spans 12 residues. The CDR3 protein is CASSLEGGSAFF. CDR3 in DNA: TGTGCCAGCAGCTTAGAAGGTGGCTCGGCTTTCTTT. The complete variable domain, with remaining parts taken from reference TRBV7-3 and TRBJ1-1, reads GAGVSQTPSNKVTEKGKYVELRCDPISGHTALYWYRQSLGQGPEFLIYFQGTGAADDSGLPNDRFFAVRPEGSVSTLKIQRTERGDSAVYLCASSLEGGSAFFGQGTRLTVV.

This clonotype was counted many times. The CDR3 is CASSPEAALGYGYTF. The CDR3 nucleotides read TGTGCCAGCAGCCCGGAGGCAGCTTTGGGCTATGGCTACACCTTC. The chain combines TRBV7-2 with TRBJ1-2, with D unclear. Trimming pared 5 bases from V and 4 bases from J, leaving 17 bases between. CDR1 and CDR2 from the germline V gene are SGHTA and FQGNSA. This CDR3 comprises 15 residues.

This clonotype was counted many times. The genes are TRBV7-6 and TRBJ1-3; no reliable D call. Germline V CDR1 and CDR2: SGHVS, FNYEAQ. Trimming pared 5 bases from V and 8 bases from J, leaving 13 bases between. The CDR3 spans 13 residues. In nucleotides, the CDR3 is TGTGCCAGCAGCCCCACCAGACTTGACACCATATATTTT. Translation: CASSPTRLDTIYF. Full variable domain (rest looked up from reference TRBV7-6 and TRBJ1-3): GAGVSQSPRYKVTKRGQDVALRCDPISGHVSLYWYRQALGQGPEFLTYFNYEAQQDKSGLPNDRFSAERPEGSISTLTIQRTEQRDSAMYRCASSPTRLDTIYFGEGSWLTVV.

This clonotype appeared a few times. The CDR3 bases are TGTGCCAGCAGCTTGGACAGTCGGACGACCTACGAGCAGTACTTC. Encoded protein: CASSLDSRTTYEQYF. The chain joins TRBV5-4 to TRBJ2-7, with unresolved D. Germline-derived CDR1 and CDR2 are SGHNT and YYREEE (reference sequence). The CDR3 has 15 amino acids. With 0 bases removed from V and 2 bases from J, the gap between germline ends came to 12 bases.

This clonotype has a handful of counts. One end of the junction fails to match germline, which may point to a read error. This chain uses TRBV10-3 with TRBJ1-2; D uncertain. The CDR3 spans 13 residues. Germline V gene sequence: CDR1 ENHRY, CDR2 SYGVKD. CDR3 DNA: TGTGCCAGCAGTCGGGATGTAGACTATGGCTACACCTTC. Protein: CASSRDVDYGYTF.

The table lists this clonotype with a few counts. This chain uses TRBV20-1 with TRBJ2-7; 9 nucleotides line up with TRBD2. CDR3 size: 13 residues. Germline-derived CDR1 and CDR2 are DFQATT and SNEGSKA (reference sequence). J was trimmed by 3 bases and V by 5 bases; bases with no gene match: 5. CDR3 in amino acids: CSAARAGGYEQYF. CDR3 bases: TGCAGTGCTGCGCGAGCGGGAGGCTACGAGCAGTACTTC.

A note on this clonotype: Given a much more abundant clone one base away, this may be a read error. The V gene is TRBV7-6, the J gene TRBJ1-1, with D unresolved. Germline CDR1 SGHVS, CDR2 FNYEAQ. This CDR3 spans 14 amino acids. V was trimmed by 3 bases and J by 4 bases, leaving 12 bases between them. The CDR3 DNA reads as TGTGCCAGCAGCTTTCAAGGGCATGCCACTGAAGCTTTCTTT. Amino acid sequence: CASSFQGHATEAFF.

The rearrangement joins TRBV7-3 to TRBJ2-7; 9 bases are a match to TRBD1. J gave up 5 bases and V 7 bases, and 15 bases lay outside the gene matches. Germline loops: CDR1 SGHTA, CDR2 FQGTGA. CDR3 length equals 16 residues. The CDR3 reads CASTSGSRDRDDEQYF. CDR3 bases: TGTGCCAGCACCTCGGGGTCCAGGGACAGGGACGACGAGCAGTACTTC.

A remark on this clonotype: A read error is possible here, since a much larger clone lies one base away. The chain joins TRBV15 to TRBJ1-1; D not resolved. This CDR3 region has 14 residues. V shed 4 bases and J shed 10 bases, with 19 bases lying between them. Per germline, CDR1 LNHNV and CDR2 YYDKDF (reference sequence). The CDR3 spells CATSIDSAAGTAFF. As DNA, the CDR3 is TGTGCCACCAGCATAGATTCGGCAGCAGGTACAGCTTTCTTT.

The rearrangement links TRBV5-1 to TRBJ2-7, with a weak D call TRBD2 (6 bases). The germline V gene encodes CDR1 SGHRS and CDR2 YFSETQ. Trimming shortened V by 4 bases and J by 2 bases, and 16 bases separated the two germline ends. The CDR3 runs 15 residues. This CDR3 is CASSIGGVITYEQYF. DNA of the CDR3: TGCGCCAGCAGCATCGGGGGAGTAATCACCTACGAGCAGTACTTC.

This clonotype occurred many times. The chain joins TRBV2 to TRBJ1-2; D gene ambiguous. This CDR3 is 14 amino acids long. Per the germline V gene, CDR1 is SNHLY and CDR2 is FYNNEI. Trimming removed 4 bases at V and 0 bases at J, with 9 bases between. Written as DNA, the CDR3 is TGTGCCAGCAGTGCACAGCAAACTAACTATGGCTACACCTTC. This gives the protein CASSAQQTNYGYTF.

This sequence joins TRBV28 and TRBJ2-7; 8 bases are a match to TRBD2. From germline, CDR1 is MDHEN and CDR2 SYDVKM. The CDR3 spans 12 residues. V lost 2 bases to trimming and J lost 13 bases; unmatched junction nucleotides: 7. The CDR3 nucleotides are TGTGCCAGCAGTTTAGCGGGGGGCCCCGAATACTTC. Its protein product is CASSLAGGPEYF.

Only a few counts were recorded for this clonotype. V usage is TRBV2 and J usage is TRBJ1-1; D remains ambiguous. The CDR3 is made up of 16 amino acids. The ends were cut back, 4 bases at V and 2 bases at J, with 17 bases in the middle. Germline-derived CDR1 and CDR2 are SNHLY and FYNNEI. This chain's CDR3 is CASSVPFQDPNTEAFF. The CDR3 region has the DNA TGTGCCAGCAGTGTCCCTTTTCAGGACCCAAACACTGAAGCTTTCTTT.

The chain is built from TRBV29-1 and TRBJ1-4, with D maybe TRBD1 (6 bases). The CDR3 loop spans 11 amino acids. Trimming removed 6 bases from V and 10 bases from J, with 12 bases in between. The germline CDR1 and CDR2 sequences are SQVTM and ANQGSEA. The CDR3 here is CSVQQGGKLFF. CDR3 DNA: TGCAGCGTCCAACAGGGAGGAAAACTGTTTTTT.

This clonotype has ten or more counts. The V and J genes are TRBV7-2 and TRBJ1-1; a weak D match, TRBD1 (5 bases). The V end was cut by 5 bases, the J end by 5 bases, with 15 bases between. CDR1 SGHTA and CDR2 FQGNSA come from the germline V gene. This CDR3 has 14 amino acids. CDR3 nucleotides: TGTGCCAGCAGCCGAGGCGGTTGGGGGACTGAAGCTTTCTTT. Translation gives CASSRGGWGTEAFF.

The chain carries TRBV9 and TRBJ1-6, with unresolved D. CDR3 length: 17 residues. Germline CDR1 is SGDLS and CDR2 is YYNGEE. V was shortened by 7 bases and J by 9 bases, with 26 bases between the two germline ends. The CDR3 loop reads CASSQVRLPSFGSPLHF. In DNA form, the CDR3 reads TGTGCCAGCTCACAAGTGCGGCTTCCCTCCTTTGGTTCACCCCTCCACTTT.

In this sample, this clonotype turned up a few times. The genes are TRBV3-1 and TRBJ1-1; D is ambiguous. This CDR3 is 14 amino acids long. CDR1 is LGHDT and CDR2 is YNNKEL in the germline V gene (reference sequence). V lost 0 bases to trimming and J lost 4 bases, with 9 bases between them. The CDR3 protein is CASSQDFPRTEAFF. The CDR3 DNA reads TGTGCCAGCAGCCAAGATTTTCCACGCACTGAAGCTTTCTTT.

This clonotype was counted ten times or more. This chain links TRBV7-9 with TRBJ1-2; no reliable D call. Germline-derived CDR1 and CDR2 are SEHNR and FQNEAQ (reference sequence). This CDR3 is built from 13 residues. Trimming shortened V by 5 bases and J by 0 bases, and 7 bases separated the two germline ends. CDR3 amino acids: CASSQSANYGYTF. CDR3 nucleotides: TGTGCCAGCAGCCAAAGTGCTAACTATGGCTACACCTTC.

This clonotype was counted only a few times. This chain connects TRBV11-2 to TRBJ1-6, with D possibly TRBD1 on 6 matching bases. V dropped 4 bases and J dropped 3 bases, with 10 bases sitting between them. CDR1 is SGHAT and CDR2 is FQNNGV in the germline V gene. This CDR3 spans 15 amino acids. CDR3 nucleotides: TGTGCCAGCAGCTCAGGGGTTGGCTATAATTCACCCCTCCACTTT. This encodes CASSSGVGYNSPLHF.

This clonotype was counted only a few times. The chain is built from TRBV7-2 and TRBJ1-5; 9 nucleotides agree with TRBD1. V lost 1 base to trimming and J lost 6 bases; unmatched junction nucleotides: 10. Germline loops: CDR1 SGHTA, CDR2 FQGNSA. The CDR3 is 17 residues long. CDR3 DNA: TGTGCCAGCAGCTTAGATCGTGGGACAGGGTTGCTTCAGCCCCAGCATTTT. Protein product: CASSLDRGTGLLQPQHF.

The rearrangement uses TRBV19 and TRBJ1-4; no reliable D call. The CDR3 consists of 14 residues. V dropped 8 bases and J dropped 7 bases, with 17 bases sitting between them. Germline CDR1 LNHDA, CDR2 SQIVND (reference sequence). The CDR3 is CASCGSWQSEKLFF. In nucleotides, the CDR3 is TGTGCCAGTTGTGGTTCGTGGCAGAGTGAAAAACTGTTTTTT.

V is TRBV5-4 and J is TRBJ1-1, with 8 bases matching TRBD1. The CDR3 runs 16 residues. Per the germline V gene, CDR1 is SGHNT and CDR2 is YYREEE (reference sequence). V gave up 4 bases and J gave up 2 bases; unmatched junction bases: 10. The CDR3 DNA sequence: TGTGCCAGCAGCCCCGGACAGGGCTCCATCAACACTGAAGCTTTCTTT. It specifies CASSPGQGSINTEAFF.

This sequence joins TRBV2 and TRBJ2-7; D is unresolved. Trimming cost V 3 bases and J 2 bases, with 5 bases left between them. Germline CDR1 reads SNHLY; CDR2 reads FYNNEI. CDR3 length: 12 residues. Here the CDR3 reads CASSDIPYEQYF. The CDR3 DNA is TGTGCCAGCAGTGATATACCCTACGAGCAGTACTTC.

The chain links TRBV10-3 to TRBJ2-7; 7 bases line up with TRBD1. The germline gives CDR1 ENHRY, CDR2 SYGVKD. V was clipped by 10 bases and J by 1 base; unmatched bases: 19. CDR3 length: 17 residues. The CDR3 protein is CASSQSPTGSLSYEQYF. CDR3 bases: TGTGCCAGCAGCCAGAGCCCGACAGGGAGTTTATCCTACGAGCAGTACTTC.

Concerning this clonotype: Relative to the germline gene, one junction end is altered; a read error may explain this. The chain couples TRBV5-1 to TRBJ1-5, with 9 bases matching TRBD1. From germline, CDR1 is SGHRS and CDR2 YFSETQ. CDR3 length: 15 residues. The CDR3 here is CASSVDRGAGQPQHF. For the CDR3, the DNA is TGTGCCAGCAGCGTCGACAGGGGGGCGGGACAGCCCCAGCATTTT.

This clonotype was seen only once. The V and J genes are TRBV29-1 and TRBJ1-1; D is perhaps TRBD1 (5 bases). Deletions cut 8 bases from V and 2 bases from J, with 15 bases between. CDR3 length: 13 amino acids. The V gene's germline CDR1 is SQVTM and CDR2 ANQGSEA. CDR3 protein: CSTRQRLNTEAFF. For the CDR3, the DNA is TGCAGCACCCGACAGCGCCTCAACACTGAAGCTTTCTTT.

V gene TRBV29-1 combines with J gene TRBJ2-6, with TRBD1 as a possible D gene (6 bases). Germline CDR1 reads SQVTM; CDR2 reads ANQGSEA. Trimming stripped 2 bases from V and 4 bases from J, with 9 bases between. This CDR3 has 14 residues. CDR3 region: CSVEMGAGANVLTF. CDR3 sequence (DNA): TGCAGCGTTGAAATGGGGGCCGGGGCCAACGTCCTGACTTTC.

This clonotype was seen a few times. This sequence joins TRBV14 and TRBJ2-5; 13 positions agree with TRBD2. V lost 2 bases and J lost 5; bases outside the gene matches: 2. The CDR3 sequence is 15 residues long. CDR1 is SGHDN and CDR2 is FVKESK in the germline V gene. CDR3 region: CASSQTLAGGETQYF. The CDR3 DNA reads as TGTGCCAGCAGCCAAACACTAGCGGGAGGGGAGACCCAGTACTTC. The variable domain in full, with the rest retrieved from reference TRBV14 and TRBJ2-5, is EAGVTQFPSHSVIEKGQTVTLRCDPISGHDNLYWYRRVMGKEIKFLLHFVKESKQDESGMPNNRFLAERTGGTYSTLKVQPAELEDSGVYFCASSQTLAGGETQYFGPGTRLLVL.

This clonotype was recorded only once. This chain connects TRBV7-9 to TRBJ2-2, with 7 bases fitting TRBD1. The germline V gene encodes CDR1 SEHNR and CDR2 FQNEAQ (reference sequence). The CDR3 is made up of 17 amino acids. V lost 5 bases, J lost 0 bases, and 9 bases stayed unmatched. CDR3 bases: TGTGCCAGCAGCCGCGAGACAGGGTCCGCGAACACCGGGGAGCTGTTTTTT. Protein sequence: CASSRETGSANTGELFF.

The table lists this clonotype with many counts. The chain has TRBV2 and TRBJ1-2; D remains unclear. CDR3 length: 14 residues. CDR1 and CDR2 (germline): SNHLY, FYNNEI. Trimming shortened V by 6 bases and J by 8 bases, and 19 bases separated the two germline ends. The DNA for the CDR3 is TGTGCCAGCAGCCGACCCGGAAGAAATTACGGCTACACCTTC. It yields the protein CASSRPGRNYGYTF.

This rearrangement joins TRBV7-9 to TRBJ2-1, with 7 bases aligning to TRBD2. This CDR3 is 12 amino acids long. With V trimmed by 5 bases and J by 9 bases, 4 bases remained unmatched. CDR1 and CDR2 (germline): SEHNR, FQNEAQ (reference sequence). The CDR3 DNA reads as TGTGCCAGCAGCCCCGGGAGGCCTGAGCAGTTCTTC. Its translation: CASSPGRPEQFF.

DNA of the CDR3: TGTGCCACCAGCAGAGATCGGGGGACAGGGAATCAGCCCCAGCATTTT. Residues: CATSRDRGTGNQPQHF. V usage is TRBV15 and J usage is TRBJ1-5; 9 bases are a match to TRBD1. Germline V gives CDR1 LNHNV, CDR2 YYDKDF (reference sequence). This CDR3 comprises 16 residues. J lost 4 bases, V lost 0 bases, and 4 bases had no gene match. Looking up the rest from reference TRBV15 and TRBJ1-5 gives the full variable domain: DAMVIQNPRYQVTQFGKPVTLSCSQTLNHNVMYWYQQKSSQAPKLLFHYYDKDFNNEADTPDNFQSRRPNTSFCFLDIRSPGLGDTAMYLCATSRDRGTGNQPQHFGDGTRLSIL.